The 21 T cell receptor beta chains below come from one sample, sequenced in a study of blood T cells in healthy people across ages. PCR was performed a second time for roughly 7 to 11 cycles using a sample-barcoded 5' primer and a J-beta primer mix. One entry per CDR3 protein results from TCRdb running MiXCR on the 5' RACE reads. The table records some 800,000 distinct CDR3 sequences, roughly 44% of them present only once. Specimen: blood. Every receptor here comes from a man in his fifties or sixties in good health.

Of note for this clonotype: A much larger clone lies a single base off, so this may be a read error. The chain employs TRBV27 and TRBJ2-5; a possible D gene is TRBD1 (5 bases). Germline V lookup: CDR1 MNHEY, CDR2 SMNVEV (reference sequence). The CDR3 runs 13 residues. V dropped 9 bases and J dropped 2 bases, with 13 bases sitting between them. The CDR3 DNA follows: TGTGCCAGGGACAAGGGAAGGCAAGAGACCCAGTACTTC. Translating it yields CARDKGRQETQYF.

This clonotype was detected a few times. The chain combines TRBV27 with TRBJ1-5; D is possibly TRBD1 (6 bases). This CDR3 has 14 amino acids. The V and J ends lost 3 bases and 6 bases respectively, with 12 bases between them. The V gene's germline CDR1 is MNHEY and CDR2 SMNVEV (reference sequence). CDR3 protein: CASSFRGEGQPQHF. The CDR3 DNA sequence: TGTGCCAGCAGTTTTAGGGGGGAAGGTCAGCCCCAGCATTTT.

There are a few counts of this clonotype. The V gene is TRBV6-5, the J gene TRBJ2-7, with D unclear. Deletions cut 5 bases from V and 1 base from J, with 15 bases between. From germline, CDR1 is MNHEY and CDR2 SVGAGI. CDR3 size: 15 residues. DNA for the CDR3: TGTGCCAGCAGTCCGGCCATAGGTGCTTCCTACGAGCAGTACTTC. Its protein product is CASSPAIGASYEQYF.

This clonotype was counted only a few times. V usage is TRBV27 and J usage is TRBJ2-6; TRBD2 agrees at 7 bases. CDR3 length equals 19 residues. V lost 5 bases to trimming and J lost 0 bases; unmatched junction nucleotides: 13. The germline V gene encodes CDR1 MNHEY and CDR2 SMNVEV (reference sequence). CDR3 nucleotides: TGTGCCAGCAGTCCTCGTGGAGGCGGGGGTTTCTCTGGGGCCAACGTCCTGACTTTC. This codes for CASSPRGGGGFSGANVLTF.

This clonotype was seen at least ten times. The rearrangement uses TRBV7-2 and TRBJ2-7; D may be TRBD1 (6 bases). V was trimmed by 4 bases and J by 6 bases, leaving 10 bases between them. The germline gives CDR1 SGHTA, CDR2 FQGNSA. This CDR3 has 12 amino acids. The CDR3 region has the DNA TGTGCCAGCAGCTCAACAGGGCCCGAGCAGTACTTC. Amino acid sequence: CASSSTGPEQYF.

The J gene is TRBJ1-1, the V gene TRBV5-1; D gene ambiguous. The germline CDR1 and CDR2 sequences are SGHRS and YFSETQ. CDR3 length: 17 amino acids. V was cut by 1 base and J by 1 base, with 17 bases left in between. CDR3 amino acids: CASSLRRSWAGNTEAFF. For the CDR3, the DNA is TGCGCCAGCAGCTTGCGAAGGTCCTGGGCAGGGAACACTGAAGCTTTCTTT.

The CDR3 DNA is TGTGCCAGCAGCCCGCTCGCGGGGGGGTTGGACACAGATACGCAGTATTTT. Amino acid sequence: CASSPLAGGLDTDTQYF. The chain joins TRBV7-2 to TRBJ2-3; 9 bases are a match to TRBD2. The germline V gene has CDR1 SGHTA and CDR2 FQGNSA. The CDR3 is made up of 17 amino acids. Unmatched junction bases numbered 11, after V lost 5 bases and J lost 2 bases.

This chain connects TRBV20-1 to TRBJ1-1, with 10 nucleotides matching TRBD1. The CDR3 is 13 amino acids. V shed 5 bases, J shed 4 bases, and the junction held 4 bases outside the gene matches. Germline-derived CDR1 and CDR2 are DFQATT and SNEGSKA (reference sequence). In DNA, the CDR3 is TGCAGTGCTGACAGGGGGCCTGGCACTGAAGCTTTCTTT. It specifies CSADRGPGTEAFF.

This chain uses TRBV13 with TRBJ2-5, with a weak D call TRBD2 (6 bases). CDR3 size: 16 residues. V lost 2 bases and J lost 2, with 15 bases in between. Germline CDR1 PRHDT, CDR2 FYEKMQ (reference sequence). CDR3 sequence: CASSLRGLPFQETQYF. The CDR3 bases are TGTGCCAGCAGCTTACGAGGACTACCATTTCAAGAGACCCAGTACTTC.

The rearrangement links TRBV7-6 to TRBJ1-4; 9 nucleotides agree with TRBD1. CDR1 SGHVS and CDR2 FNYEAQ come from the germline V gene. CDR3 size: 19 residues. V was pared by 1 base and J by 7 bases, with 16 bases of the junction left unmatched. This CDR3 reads CASSLVAGTGILLREKLFF. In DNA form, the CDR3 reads TGTGCCAGCAGCTTAGTCGCCGGGACAGGGATCTTACTTCGTGAAAAACTGTTTTTT.

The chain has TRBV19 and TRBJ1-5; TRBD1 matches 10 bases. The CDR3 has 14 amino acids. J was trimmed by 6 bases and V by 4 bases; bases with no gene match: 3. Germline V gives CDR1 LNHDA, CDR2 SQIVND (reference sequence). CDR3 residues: CASSTTGGGQPQHF. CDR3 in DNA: TGTGCCAGTAGTACGACAGGGGGCGGTCAGCCCCAGCATTTT.

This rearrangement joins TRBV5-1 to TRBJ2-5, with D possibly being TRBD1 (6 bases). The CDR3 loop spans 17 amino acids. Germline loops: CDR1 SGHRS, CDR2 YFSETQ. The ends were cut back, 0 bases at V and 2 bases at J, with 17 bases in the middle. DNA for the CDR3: TGCGCCAGCAGCTTGGAACCCCAAAGACAGGCGCAAGAGACCCAGTACTTC. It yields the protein CASSLEPQRQAQETQYF.

The CDR3 DNA follows: TGTGCCAGTGAGGACAGGGACTCTGGGGCCAACGTCCTGACTTTC. Translated: CASEDRDSGANVLTF. This chain joins TRBV19 and TRBJ2-6; TRBD1 matches 8 bases. The CDR3 runs to 15 residues. Germline CDR1 LNHDA, CDR2 SQIVND (reference sequence). The V and J ends lost 8 bases and 0 bases, in that order; junction bases with no gene match: 3. Complete variable domain (other parts from reference TRBV19 and TRBJ2-6): DGGITQSPKYLFRKEGQNVTLSCEQNLNHDAMYWYRQDPGQGLRLIYYSQIVNDFQKGDIAEGYSVSREKKESFPLTVTSAQKNPTAFYLCASEDRDSGANVLTFGAGSRLTVL.

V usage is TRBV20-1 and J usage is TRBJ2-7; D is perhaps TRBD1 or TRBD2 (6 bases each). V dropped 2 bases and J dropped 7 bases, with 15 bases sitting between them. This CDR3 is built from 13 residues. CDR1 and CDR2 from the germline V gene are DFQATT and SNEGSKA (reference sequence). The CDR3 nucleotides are TGCAGTGCTAGACGGGGGCGCTACAATGAGCAGTACTTC. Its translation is CSARRGRYNEQYF.

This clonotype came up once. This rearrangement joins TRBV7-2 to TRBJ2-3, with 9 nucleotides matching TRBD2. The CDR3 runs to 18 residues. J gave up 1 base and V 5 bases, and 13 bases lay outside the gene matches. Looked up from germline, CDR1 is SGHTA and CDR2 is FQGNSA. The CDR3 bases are TGTGCCAGCAGCACCCAGGGGTCCTCTAGCGGGGGCACAGATACGCAGTATTTT. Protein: CASSTQGSSSGGTDTQYF. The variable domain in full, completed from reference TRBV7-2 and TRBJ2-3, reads GAGVSQSPSNKVTEKGKDVELRCDPISGHTALYWYRQSLGQGLEFLIYFQGNSAPDKSGLPSDRFSAERTGGSVSTLTIQRTQQEDSAVYLCASSTQGSSSGGTDTQYFGPGTRLTVL.

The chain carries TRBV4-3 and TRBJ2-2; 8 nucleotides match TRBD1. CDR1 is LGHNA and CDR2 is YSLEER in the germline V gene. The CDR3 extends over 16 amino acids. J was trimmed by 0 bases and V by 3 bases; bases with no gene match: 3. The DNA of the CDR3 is TGCGCCAGCAGCCACTGGACAGGGTCGAACACCGGGGAGCTGTTTTTT. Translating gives CASSHWTGSNTGELFF.

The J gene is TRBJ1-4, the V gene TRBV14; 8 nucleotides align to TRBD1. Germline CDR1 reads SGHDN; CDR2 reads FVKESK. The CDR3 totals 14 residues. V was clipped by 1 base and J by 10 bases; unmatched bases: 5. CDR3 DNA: TGTGCCAGCAGCCAAGCAGGGGGCGGTGGAAAACTGTTTTTT. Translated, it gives CASSQAGGGGKLFF.

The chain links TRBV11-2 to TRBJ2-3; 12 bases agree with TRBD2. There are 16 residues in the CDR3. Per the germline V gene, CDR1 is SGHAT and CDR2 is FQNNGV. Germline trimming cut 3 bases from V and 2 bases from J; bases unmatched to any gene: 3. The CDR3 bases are TGTGCCAGCAGCTTCACTAGCGGGGGGTACACAGATACGCAGTATTTT. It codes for CASSFTSGGYTDTQYF.

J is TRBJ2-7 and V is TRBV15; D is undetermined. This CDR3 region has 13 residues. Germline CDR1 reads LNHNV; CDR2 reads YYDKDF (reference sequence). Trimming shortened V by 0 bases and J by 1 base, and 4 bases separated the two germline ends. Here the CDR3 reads CATSRDRSYEQYF. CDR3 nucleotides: TGTGCCACCAGCAGAGATCGATCCTACGAGCAGTACTTC.

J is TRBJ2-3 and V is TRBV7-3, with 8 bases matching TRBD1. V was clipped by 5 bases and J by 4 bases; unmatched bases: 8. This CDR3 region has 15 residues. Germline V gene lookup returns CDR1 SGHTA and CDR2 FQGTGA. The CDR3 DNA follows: TGTGCCAGCAGCGGAGGCAGGGGGCGTTCAGATACGCAGTATTTT. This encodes CASSGGRGRSDTQYF.

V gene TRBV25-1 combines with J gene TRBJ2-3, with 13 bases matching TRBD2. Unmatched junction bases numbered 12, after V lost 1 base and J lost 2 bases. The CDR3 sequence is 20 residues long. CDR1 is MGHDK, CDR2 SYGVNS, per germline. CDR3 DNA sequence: TGTGCCAGCAGTGAATGGACTAGCGGGGGCCAAAAAGGGTTCACAGATACGCAGTATTTT. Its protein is CASSEWTSGGQKGFTDTQYF.